This is a list of T cell receptor beta chains from one sample in a study of cytomegalovirus exposure and HLA in healthy donors. Profiling relied on immunoSEQ multiplex PCR, and the TCRdb table lists in-frame clones only, not all of them. Of some 200,000 clones in the sample, over 80% were seen once. Sequencing was carried out using PBMCs. These receptors all come from a boy aged 2 to 9 in good health and CMV-seronegative. Both conserved end residues are part of each CDR3.

J: TRBJ1-2
V: TRBV10-3
CDR3: CAISESWDYFYGYTF

J: TRBJ2-1
V: TRBV7-2
CDR3: CASSPFNEQFF

J: TRBJ2-7
V: TRBV18
CDR3: CASSLGEGQGYEQYF

J: TRBJ2-3
V: TRBV30
CDR3: CAWSAGTGYTDTQYF

J: TRBJ2-5
V: TRBV5-4
CDR3: CASSGRGRQETQYF

J: TRBJ2-7
V: TRBV7-9
CDR3: CASSLAGRAPYEQYF

J: TRBJ1-6
V: TRBV5-1
CDR3: CASSLLNSPLHF

J: TRBJ2-7
V: TRBV2
CDR3: CAGRTGGGDEQYF

J: TRBJ1-4
V: TRBV7-3
CDR3: CASTPSGDRGRATNEKLFF

J: TRBJ1-6
V: TRBV2
CDR3: CASSEWAGVLYSPLHF

J: TRBJ2-1
V: TRBV7-6
CDR3: CASSFSPSGGRQQFF

J: TRBJ1-5
V: TRBV19
CDR3: CASFGTGNQPQHF

J: TRBJ2-1
V: TRBV7-9
CDR3: CASSLGQYNEQFF

J: TRBJ1-6
V: TRBV5-1
CDR3: CASTRNRDNSPLHF

J: TRBJ1-5
V: TRBV12-5
CDR3: CASGLWGEPNQPQHF

J: TRBJ2-7
V: TRBV5-1
CDR3: CASSPRTGGSYEQYF

J: .
V: TRBV2
CDR3: CASRGTSGRGQHEQYF

J: TRBJ1-5
V: TRBV6-1
CDR3: CASSEAGGRQPQHF

J: TRBJ1-1
V: TRBV11-2
CDR3: CASSPEPTGWLNTEAFF

J: TRBJ2-1
V: TRBV7-9
CDR3: CASSLGIGLAIYNEQFF

J: TRBJ2-5
V: TRBV6-1
CDR3: CASSEVQGEETQYF

J: TRBJ1-4
V: TRBV6-1
CDR3: CASSVRQGTNEKLFF

J: TRBJ2-2
V: TRBV9
CDR3: CASSADTGTAGELFF

J: TRBJ2-7
V: TRBV5-4
CDR3: CASSPGQSYEQYF

J: TRBJ2-2
V: TRBV4-1
CDR3: CASSQGSVRGSTGTGELFF

J: TRBJ1-5
V: TRBV15
CDR3: CATSRDPPGQGSNQPQHF

J: TRBJ1-5
V: TRBV7-9
CDR3: CASSLAQGAEQPQHF

J: TRBJ2-5
V: TRBV6-6
CDR3: CASSPGTGHRYF

J: TRBJ2-2
V: TRBV23-1
CDR3: CASSQGSMRLAGGVGELFF

J: TRBJ2-7
V: TRBV7-9
CDR3: CASSPRTGLYEQYF

J: TRBJ2-3
V: TRBV30
CDR3: CAWRPSVNTDTQYF